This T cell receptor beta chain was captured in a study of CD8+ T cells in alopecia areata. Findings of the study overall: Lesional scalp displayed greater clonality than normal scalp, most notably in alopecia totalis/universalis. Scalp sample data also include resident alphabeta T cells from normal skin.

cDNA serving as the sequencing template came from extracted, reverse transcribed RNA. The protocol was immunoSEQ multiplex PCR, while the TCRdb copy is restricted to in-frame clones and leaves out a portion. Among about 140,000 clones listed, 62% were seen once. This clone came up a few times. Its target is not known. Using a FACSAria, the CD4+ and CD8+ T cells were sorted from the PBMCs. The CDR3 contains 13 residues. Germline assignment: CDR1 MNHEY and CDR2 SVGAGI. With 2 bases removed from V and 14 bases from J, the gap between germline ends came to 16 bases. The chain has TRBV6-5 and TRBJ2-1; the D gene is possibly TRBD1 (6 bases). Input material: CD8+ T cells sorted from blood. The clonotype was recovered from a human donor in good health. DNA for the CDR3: TGTGCCAGCAGTTACAGTTCCAGGGGTCAAGAGTTCTTC. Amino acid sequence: CASSYSSRGQEFF.